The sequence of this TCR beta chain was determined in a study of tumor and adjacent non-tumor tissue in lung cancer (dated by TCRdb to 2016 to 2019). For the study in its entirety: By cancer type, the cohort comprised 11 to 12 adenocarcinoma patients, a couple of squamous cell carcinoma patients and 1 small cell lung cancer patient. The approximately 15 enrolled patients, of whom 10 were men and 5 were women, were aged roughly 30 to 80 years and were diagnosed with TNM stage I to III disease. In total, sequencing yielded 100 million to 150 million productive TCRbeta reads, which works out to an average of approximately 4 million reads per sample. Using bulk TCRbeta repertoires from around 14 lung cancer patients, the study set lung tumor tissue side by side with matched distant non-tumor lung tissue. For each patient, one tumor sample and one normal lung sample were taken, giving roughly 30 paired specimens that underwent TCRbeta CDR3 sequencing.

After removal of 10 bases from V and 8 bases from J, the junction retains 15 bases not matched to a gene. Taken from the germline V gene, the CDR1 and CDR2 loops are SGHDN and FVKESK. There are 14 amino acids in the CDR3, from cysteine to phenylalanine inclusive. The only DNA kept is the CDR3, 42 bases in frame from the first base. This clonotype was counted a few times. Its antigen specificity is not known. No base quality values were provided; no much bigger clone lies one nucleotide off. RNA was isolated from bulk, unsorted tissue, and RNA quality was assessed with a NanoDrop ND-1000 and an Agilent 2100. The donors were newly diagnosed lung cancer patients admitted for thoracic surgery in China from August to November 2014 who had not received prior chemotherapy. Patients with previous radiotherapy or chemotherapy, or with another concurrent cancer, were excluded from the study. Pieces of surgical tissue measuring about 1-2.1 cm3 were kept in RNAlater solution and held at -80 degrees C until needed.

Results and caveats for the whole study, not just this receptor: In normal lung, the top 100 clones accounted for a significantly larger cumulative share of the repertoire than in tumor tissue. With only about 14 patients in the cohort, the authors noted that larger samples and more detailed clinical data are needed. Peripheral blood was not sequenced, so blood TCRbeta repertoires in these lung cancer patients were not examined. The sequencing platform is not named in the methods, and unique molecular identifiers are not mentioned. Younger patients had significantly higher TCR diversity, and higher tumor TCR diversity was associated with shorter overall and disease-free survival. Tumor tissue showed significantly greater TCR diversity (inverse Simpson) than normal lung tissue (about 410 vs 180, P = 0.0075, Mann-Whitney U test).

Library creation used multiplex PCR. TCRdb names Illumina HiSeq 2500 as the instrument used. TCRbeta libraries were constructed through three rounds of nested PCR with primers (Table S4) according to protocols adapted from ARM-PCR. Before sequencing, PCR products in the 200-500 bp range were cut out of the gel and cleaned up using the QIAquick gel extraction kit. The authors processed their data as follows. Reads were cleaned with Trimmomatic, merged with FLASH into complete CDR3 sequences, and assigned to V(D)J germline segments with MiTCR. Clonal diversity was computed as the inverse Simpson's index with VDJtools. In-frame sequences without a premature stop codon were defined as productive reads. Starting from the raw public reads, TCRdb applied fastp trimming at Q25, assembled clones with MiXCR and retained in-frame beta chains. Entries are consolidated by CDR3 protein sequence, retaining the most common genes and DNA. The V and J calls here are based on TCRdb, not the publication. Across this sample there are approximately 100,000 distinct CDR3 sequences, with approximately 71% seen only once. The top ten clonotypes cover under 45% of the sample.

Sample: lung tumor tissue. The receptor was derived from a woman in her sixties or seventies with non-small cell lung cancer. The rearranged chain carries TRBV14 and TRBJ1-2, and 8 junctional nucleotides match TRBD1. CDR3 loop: CAIYPRGLNEGYTF. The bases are TGTGCCATCTACCCCAGGGGGCTTAATGAGGGCTACACCTTC. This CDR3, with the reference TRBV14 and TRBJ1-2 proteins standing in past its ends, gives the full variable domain EAGVTQFPSHSVIEKGQTVTLRCDPISGHDNLYWYRRVMGKEIKFLLHFVKESKQDESGMPNNRFLAERTGGTYSTLKVQPAELEDSGVYFCAIYPRGLNEGYTFGSGTRLTVV.